The 2 T cell receptor beta chains in this list originate from one sample, sequenced in a study of beta chain features in type 1 diabetes. Sequenced material consisted of expressed TCRB transcripts (all of the isolated RNA was reverse transcribed). Profiled with immunoSEQ multiplex PCR; TCRdb holds only in-frame clones, not every one. This sample has some 220,000 clones, with 11% found just once. Specimen: central memory CD4+ T cells from blood. The receptors were sampled from a man between 18 and 35 years old in good health.

This chain links TRBV28 with TRBJ2-7; no clear D. The germline gives CDR1 MDHEN, CDR2 SYDVKM. V lost 4 bases, J lost 2 bases, and 12 bases lay in between. The CDR3 runs to 14 residues. The CDR3 loop reads CASSSAGRTYEQYF. CDR3 DNA: TGTGCCAGCAGTTCCGCCGGGCGGACCTACGAGCAGTACTTC.

This clone has a handful of counts. The chain carries TRBV6-5 and TRBJ1-2; the D is unclear. The germline CDR1 and CDR2 sequences are MNHEY and SVGAGI. The CDR3 totals 14 residues. The ends were cut back, 5 bases at V and 6 bases at J, with 16 bases in the middle. CDR3 sequence: CASSSPWGKDGYTF. The DNA of the CDR3 is TGTGCCAGCAGTAGTCCCTGGGGAAAGGATGGCTACACCTTC.